Listed here are 19 T cell receptor beta chains from one sample, sequenced in a study of T cells in Graves' hyperthyroidism and ophthalmopathy. The TCR beta CDR3 regions underwent amplification using RNA transcripts as the source. The TCR CDR3 was amplified in a first-round RT-PCR using the HTBI primer set. MiXCR, applied by TCRdb to the multiplex PCR reads, yields one record per CDR3 protein. The sample has roughly 500,000 distinct CDR3 sequences, 35% to 55% seen once; the top ten hold roughly 19%. The sample consisted of peripheral blood or thyroid tissue (not recorded which). These receptors all stem from an adult woman with Graves' disease, either hyperthyroidism or ophthalmopathy (not recorded which).

The sample holds a few counts of this clonotype. The DNA of the CDR3 is TGTGCCAGCAGCGAGGGGTCTGAAGCTTTCTTT. The encoded protein is CASSEGSEAFF. The V gene is TRBV5-6, the J gene TRBJ1-1, with TRBD1 as a possible D gene (5 bases). Trimming took off 4 bases at V and 6 bases at J, with 7 bases between the two ends. The germline CDR1 and CDR2 sequences are SGHDT and YYEEEE. The CDR3 is made up of 11 amino acids.

There are a few counts of this clonotype. The chain combines TRBV7-9 with TRBJ1-4; possible D gene TRBD1, 6 bases. With 5 bases removed from V and 8 bases from J, the gap between germline ends came to 12 bases. The CDR3 is 13 amino acids. Germline-derived CDR1 and CDR2 are SEHNR and FQNEAQ (reference sequence). CDR3 region: CASSRGQTEKLFF. The CDR3 nucleotides are TGTGCCAGCAGCCGAGGACAGACGGAAAAACTGTTTTTT.

The chain employs TRBV10-3 and TRBJ1-4, with D perhaps TRBD1 (6 bases). Germline CDR1 is ENHRY and CDR2 is SYGVKD. The length of the CDR3 is 15 residues. Trimming took 5 bases from V and 8 from J, leaving 18 bases between them. CDR3 protein: CAISLTGHFEEKLFF. CDR3 DNA sequence: TGTGCCATCAGTCTAACGGGACACTTCGAGGAAAAACTGTTTTTT.

Regarding this clonotype: A much bigger clone sits one base away, suggesting this may be a read error. The V and J genes are TRBV5-1 and TRBJ1-1; D gene unclear. CDR1 is SGHRS and CDR2 is YFSETQ in the germline V gene. CDR3 length equals 12 residues. Written as DNA, the CDR3 is TGTGCCAGCAGCTGCGACGAGCTTGAAGCTTTCTTT. Translating gives CASSCDELEAFF.

This clonotype was seen at least ten times. The genes are TRBV6-5 and TRBJ2-7, with D tentatively TRBD2 (5 bases). The germline gives CDR1 MNHEY, CDR2 SVGAGI. The CDR3 spans 13 residues. The ends were cut back, 7 bases at V and 0 bases at J, with 10 bases in the middle. The CDR3 sequence is CASKSGGSYEQYF. Written as DNA, the CDR3 is TGTGCCAGCAAGAGCGGAGGCTCCTACGAGCAGTACTTC.

The chain combines TRBV20-1 with TRBJ1-2; 10 nucleotides align to TRBD1. J gave up 7 bases and V 6 bases, and 8 bases lay outside the gene matches. The CDR3 sequence is 13 residues long. Germline V CDR1 and CDR2: DFQATT, SNEGSKA (reference sequence). The CDR3 spells CSARSGTGAGYTF. In nucleotides, the CDR3 is TGCAGTGCCAGATCCGGGACAGGGGCTGGCTACACCTTC.

This clonotype was detected many times. This sequence joins TRBV24-1 and TRBJ2-2; tentatively, D is TRBD1 (5 bases). The V end lost 1 base, the J end lost 4 bases, and 9 bases lay between the germline ends. The CDR3 is 15 residues long. CDR1 is KGHDR, CDR2 SFDVKD, per germline. The CDR3 spells CATSDFDSITGELFF. CDR3 bases: TGTGCCACCAGTGATTTTGACAGTATCACCGGGGAGCTGTTTTTT.

This clonotype was counted ten times or more. The chain has TRBV20-1 and TRBJ1-6; no reliable D call. The CDR3 has 10 residues. CDR1 is DFQATT, CDR2 SNEGSKA, per germline (reference sequence). V lost 3 bases and J 12 bases, leaving 6 bases between the germline ends. DNA for the CDR3: TGCAGTGCTAGGAAGGGACCCCTCCACTTT. Translating gives CSARKGPLHF.

The J gene is TRBJ1-1, the V gene TRBV2; D is perhaps TRBD1 (5 bases). CDR3 length: 13 amino acids. With 5 bases removed from V and 6 bases from J, the gap between germline ends came to 13 bases. CDR1 SNHLY and CDR2 FYNNEI come from the germline V gene. CDR3 residues: CASSRRQQSEAFF. The CDR3 nucleotides are TGTGCCAGCAGTCGGAGACAGCAATCTGAAGCTTTCTTT.

V and J are TRBV20-1 and TRBJ1-3, with D perhaps matching TRBD1 (6 bases). V was pared by 0 bases and J by 6 bases, with 15 bases between. The CDR3 runs 15 residues. CDR1 and CDR2 from the germline V gene are DFQATT and SNEGSKA (reference sequence). CDR3 protein: CSARDLWQGTNTIYF. CDR3 nucleotides: TGCAGTGCTAGAGACCTCTGGCAGGGGACAAACACCATATATTTT.

This clonotype has just one count. The V call is TRBV19, the J call TRBJ2-1; TRBD2 matches 11 bases. V trimming: 9 bases; J trimming: 6 bases; junction bases outside the gene matches: 19. This CDR3 spans 18 amino acids. Per the germline V gene, CDR1 is LNHDA and CDR2 is SQIVND (reference sequence). For the CDR3, the DNA is TGTGCCAGCCGACCGGGGCTAGCGGGAGGACTGAAGGTCAATGAGCAGTTCTTC. Translated: CASRPGLAGGLKVNEQFF.

The chain joins TRBV14 to TRBJ1-2, with D unclear. The ends were cut back, 1 base at V and 3 bases at J, with 12 bases in the middle. CDR3 length equals 15 residues. The germline CDR1 and CDR2 sequences are SGHDN and FVKESK. Written as DNA, the CDR3 is TGTGCCAGCAGCCAAGGGAGGACTGATTACTATGGCTACACCTTC. Its translation is CASSQGRTDYYGYTF.

This clonotype was seen only once. Germline and junction disagree at one end, which may indicate a read error. V is TRBV7-6 and J is TRBJ1-1; 11 bases are a match to TRBD1. The germline V gene has CDR1 SGHVS and CDR2 FNYEAQ. The CDR3 is 15 residues long. The DNA of the CDR3 is TGTGCCAGCAGCACCCGGGACAGGGGGTACACTGAAGCCTTCTTT. The encoded protein is CASSTRDRGYTEAFF.

This clonotype was detected ten times or more. The rearrangement links TRBV20-1 to TRBJ1-5; TRBD1 is a possible D gene (5 bases). Trimming stripped 5 bases from V and 6 bases from J, with 14 bases between. This CDR3 region has 13 residues. Germline V lookup: CDR1 DFQATT, CDR2 SNEGSKA (reference sequence). CDR3 residues: CSAPPRGGQPQHF. The CDR3 DNA sequence: TGCAGTGCTCCTCCTCGGGGGGGTCAGCCCCAGCATTTT.

The J gene is TRBJ2-3, the V gene TRBV29-1, with a weak D call TRBD1 (6 bases). The CDR3 has 15 amino acids. V was trimmed by 2 bases and J by 4 bases, leaving 16 bases between them. The germline CDR1 and CDR2 sequences are SQVTM and ANQGSEA. The CDR3, as DNA: TGCAGCGTTGAATCCAACAGGGAGATCGCAGATACGCAGTATTTT. Translated, it gives CSVESNREIADTQYF.

This clonotype has a count of ten or more. This chain connects TRBV5-1 to TRBJ1-4, with D unclear. Trimming stripped 2 bases from V and 0 bases from J, with 5 bases between. Per germline, CDR1 SGHRS and CDR2 YFSETQ. This CDR3 contains 14 residues. Here the CDR3 reads CASSLQPTNEKLFF. Written as DNA, the CDR3 is TGCGCCAGCAGCTTACAGCCAACTAATGAAAAACTGTTTTTT. The full variable domain, rest sourced from reference TRBV5-1 and TRBJ1-4, is KAGVTQTPRYLIKTRGQQVTLSCSPISGHRSVSWYQQTPGQGLQFLFEYFSETQRNKGNFPGRFSGRQFSNSRSEMNVSTLELGDSALYLCASSLQPTNEKLFFGSGTQLSVL.

This clonotype appeared once. This chain uses TRBV10-3 with TRBJ1-1; TRBD1 aligns across 9 bases. Per the germline V gene, CDR1 is ENHRY and CDR2 is SYGVKD. V lost 8 bases and J lost 4; bases outside the gene matches: 11. This CDR3 region has 15 residues. CDR3 in amino acids: CAIGSGTGWPTEAFF. CDR3 DNA: TGTGCCATCGGCTCCGGGACAGGGTGGCCCACTGAAGCTTTCTTT.

This chain connects TRBV29-1 to TRBJ2-7; 11 bases agree with TRBD2. The CDR3 is made up of 16 amino acids. Germline CDR1 reads SQVTM; CDR2 reads ANQGSEA. V lost 3 bases to trimming and J lost 0 bases; unmatched junction nucleotides: 7. The CDR3 is CSVEGTSGGTSYEQYF. For the CDR3, the DNA is TGCAGCGTTGAGGGGACTAGCGGAGGGACCTCCTACGAGCAGTACTTC.

V usage is TRBV7-6 and J usage is TRBJ2-5; TRBD1 aligns across 7 bases. Trimming took 4 bases from V and 4 from J; bases not matched to a gene: 27. CDR1 is SGHVS, CDR2 FNYEAQ, per germline. CDR3 size: 21 residues. CDR3 residues: CASSSPYRGRPGRQVGETQYF. The CDR3 bases are TGTGCCAGCAGCTCACCATACAGGGGTCGCCCCGGTCGGCAGGTTGGAGAGACCCAGTACTTC. The full variable domain, in which reference TRBV7-6 and TRBJ2-5 provide the parts outside the CDR3, is GAGVSQSPRYKVTKRGQDVALRCDPISGHVSLYWYRQALGQGPEFLTYFNYEAQQDKSGLPNDRFSAERPEGSISTLTIQRTEQRDSAMYRCASSSPYRGRPGRQVGETQYFGPGTRLLVL.